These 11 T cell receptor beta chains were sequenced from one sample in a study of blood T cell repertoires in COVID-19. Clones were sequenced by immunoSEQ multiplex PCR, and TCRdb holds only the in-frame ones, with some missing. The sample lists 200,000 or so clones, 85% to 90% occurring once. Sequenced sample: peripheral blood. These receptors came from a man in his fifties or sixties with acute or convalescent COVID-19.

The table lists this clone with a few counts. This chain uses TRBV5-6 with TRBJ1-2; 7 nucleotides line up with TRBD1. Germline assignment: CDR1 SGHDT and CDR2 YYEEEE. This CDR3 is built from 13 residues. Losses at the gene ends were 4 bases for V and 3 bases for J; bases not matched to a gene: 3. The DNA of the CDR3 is TGTGCCAGCAGCCTCGACAGGGACTATGGCTACACCTTC. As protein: CASSLDRDYGYTF.

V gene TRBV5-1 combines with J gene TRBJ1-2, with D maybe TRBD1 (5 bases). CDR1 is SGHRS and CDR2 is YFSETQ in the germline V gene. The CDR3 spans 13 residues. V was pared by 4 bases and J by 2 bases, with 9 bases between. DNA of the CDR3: TGCGCCAGCAGCGGCGGGGGGAACTATGGCTACACCTTC. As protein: CASSGGGNYGYTF.

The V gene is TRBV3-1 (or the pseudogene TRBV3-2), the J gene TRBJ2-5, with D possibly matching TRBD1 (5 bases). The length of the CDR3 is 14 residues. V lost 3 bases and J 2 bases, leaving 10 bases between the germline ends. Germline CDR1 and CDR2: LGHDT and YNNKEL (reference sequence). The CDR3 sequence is CASSHLRGQETQYF. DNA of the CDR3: TGTGCCAGCAGCCACCTTAGGGGACAAGAGACCCAGTACTTC.

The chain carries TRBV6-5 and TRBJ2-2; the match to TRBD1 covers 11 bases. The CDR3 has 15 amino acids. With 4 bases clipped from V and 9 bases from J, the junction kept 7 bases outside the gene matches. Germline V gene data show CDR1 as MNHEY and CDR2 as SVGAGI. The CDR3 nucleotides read TGTGCCAGCAGTTCCGGGACAGGGGGTAACCGGGAGCTGTTTTTT. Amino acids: CASSSGTGGNRELFF.

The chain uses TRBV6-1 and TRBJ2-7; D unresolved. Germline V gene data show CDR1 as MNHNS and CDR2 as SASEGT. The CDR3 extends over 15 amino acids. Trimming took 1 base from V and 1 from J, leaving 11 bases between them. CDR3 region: CASSEGVLLSYEQYF. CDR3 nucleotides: TGTGCCAGCAGTGAAGGAGTCCTCCTTTCCTACGAGCAGTACTTC.

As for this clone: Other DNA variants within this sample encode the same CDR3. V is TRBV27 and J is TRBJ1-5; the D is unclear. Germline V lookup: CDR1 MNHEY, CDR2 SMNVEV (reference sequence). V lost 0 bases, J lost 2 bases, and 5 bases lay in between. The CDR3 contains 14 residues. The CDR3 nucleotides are TGTGCCAGCAGTTTATCGAGAGGCAATCAGCCCCAGCATTTT. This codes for CASSLSRGNQPQHF.

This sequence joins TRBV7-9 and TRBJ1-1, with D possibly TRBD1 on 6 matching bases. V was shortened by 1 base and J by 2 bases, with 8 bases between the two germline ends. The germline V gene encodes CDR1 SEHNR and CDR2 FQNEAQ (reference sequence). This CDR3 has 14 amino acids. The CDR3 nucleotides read TGTGCCAGCAGCTTAGGGACAGTCAACACTGAAGCTTTCTTT. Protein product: CASSLGTVNTEAFF.

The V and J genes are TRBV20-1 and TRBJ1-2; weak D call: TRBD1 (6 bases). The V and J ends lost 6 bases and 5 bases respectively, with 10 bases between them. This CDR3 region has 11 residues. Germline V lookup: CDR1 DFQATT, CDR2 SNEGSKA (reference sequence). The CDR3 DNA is TGCAGTGCCCCAGGACAGTATGGCTACACCTTC. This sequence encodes CSAPGQYGYTF.

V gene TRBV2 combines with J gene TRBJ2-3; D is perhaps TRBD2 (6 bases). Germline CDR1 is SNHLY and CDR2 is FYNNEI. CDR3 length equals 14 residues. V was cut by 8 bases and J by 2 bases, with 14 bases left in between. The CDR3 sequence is CASGSSAYTDTQYF. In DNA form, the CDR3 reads TGTGCCAGCGGTTCTAGCGCTTACACAGATACGCAGTATTTT.

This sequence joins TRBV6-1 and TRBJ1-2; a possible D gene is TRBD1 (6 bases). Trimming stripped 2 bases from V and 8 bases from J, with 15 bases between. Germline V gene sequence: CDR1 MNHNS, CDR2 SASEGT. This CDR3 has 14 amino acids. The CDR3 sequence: CASSESWTVGGYTF. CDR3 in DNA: TGTGCCAGCAGTGAAAGTTGGACAGTAGGGGGCTACACCTTC.

The CDR3 here is CASSRRQGMNTEAFF. Written as DNA, the CDR3 is TGTGCCAGCAGCCGCCGACAGGGAATGAACACTGAAGCTTTCTTT. The chain couples TRBV14 to TRBJ1-1, with 7 bases matching TRBD1. Trimming at V came to 4 bases and at J to 0 bases, leaving 5 bases not matched to a gene. Germline CDR1 SGHDN, CDR2 FVKESK. This CDR3 is built from 15 residues.